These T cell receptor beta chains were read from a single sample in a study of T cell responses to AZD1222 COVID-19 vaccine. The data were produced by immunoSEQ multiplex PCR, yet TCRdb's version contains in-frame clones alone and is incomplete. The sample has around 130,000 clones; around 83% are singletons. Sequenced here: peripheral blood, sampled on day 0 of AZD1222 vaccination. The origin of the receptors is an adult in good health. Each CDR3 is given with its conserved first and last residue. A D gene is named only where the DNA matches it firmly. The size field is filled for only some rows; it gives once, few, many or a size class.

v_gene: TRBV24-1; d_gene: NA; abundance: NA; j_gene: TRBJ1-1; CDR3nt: TGTGCCACCCGGCAGGGGTCAAACACTGAAGCTTTCTTT; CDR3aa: CATRQGSNTEAFF
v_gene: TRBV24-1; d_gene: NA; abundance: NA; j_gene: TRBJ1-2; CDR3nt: TGTGCCACCAGCCTCTCCCAGGGGGGCTACACCTTC; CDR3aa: CATSLSQGGYTF
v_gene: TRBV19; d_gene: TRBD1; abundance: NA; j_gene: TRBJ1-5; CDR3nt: TGTGCCAGTAGTGGCCTCAGGGGGTATAGCAATCAGCCCCAGCATTTT; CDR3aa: CASSGLRGYSNQPQHF
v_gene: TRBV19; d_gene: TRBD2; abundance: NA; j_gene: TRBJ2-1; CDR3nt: TGTGCCACCCTACCTAGCGGGGCATACAATGAGCAGTTCTTC; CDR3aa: CATLPSGAYNEQFF
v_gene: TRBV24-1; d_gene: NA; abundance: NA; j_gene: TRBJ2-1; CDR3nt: TGTGCCACCAGTGACCGGAATGAGCAGTTCTTC; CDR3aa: CATSDRNEQFF
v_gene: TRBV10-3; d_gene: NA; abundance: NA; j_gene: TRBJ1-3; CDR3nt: TGTGCCATCAGTGACAGGACCTCTGGAAACACCATATATTTT; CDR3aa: CAISDRTSGNTIYF
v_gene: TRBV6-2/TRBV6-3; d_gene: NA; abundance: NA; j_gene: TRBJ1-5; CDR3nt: TGTGCCAGCAGTCACGGGGTCACCTCTTATCAGCCCCAGCATTTT; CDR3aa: CASSHGVTSYQPQHF
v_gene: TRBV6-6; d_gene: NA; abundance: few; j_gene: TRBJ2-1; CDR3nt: TGTGCCAGCAGTTACTCCAATTCCAATGAGCAGTTCTTC; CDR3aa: CASSYSNSNEQFF
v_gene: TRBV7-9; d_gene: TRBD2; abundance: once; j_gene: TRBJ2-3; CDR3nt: TGTGCCAGCAGCATGGGACTAGCGGGGACAGATACGCAGTATTTT; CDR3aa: CASSMGLAGTDTQYF
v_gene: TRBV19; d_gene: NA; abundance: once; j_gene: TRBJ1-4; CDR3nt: TGTGCCAGTAGGCACAGGACCCCTAATGAAAAACTGTTTTTT; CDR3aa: CASRHRTPNEKLFF